This TCR beta chain comes out of a study of CD8 T cells in ankylosing spondylitis (dated by TCRdb to 2016 to 2017). Context from the whole study: The study set out to find disease-linked TCR variants by profiling T cell receptor beta repertoires in ankylosing spondylitis patients and healthy donors. Samples of peripheral blood were taken, and for ankylosing spondylitis patients, synovial fluid was collected as well. The whole study cohort included 85 to 120 healthy donors and about two dozen ankylosing spondylitis patients.

CDR1 and CDR2 are read off the germline V gene as MNHEY and SVGAGI. Trimming removed 0 bases from V and 6 bases from J, leaving 9 bases between the germline ends. The CDR3 holds 14 amino acids from the cysteine to the phenylalanine. The kept DNA is CDR3 alone, 42 bases in frame from the first base. On the study overall, not on this receptor specifically: The disease-linked clones had a CD8+ phenotype and were found at relatively low frequencies in peripheral blood. Some of the motif variants had been reported before in the synovial fluid and blood of reactive arthritis patients, a finding that suggests common disease-initiation mechanisms. A TCR beta motif of several highly homologous amino acid variants appeared characteristic of blood from ankylosing spondylitis patients. The disease-linked clones were reported as significantly enriched in matched synovial fluid samples from ankylosing spondylitis patients.

The sequencing machine was an Illumina HiSeq 2500. Quantitative 5'-RACE with molecular barcodes was the method used to prepare the TCR beta libraries. Per the source publication's procedure: A new computational method based on a probabilistic model of VDJ rearrangement was used to identify disease-linked TCR variants. Clones were called with MiXCR by TCRdb after fastp trimmed the public reads at Q25, and only in-frame beta chains were retained. Entries are consolidated by CDR3 protein sequence, retaining the most common genes and DNA. The V and J calls follow TCRdb's processing rather than the paper's. For this sample the table gives around 770,000 distinct CDR3 sequences, of which around 17% were detected only once. Roughly a fifth of the sample rests with the top ten. Concerning this clonotype itself: The antigen it recognizes is unknown. Per-base qualities were not stored, and no clone one base away is much larger.

Specimen: blood, either unsorted or a sorted T cell fraction (not recorded which). This sequence uses TRBV6-5 and TRBJ1-5, and perhaps TRBD1 as D gene, on 5 matching bases. The TCR comes from a male donor with ankylosing spondylitis. The CDR3 amino acid sequence is: CASSYSGESQPQHF. The DNA sequence follows: TGTGCCAGCAGTTACTCAGGGGAGTCTCAGCCCCAGCATTTT.